This entry is about one TCR beta chain. Its antigen is currently unknown. The data derive from a study of T cells after yellow fever vaccination. By 5'RACE template switching, TCR cDNA was produced, with a universal primer site and UMIs added in the process. One entry per CDR3 protein results from TCRdb running MiXCR on the 5' RACE reads. Among 130,000 or so distinct CDR3 sequences listed, roughly 15% were seen once. Study outcomes and limitations: Some clonotypes, a small share, were shared between CD4 and CD8 compartments. Abundant contaminating clonotypes from the bulk population could appear in FACS-sorted repertoires. Booster samples showed a return of most primary-vaccination clones (around 95% CD4, over 70% CD8).

This CDR3 has 15 amino acids. Germline V gene data show CDR1 as MGHRA and CDR2 as YSYEKL. V lost 0 bases and J lost 0, with 6 bases in between. This clonotype was sampled from a young man who received the YFV17D yellow fever vaccine. The sample here was CD8+ T cells sorted from PBMCs, taken 5 days after the yellow fever booster vaccination. The V call is TRBV4-1, the J call TRBJ2-1; D remains ambiguous. CDR3: CASSQEPGSYNEQFF. CDR3 in DNA: TGCGCCAGCAGCCAAGAGCCCGGCTCCTACAATGAGCAGTTCTTC.